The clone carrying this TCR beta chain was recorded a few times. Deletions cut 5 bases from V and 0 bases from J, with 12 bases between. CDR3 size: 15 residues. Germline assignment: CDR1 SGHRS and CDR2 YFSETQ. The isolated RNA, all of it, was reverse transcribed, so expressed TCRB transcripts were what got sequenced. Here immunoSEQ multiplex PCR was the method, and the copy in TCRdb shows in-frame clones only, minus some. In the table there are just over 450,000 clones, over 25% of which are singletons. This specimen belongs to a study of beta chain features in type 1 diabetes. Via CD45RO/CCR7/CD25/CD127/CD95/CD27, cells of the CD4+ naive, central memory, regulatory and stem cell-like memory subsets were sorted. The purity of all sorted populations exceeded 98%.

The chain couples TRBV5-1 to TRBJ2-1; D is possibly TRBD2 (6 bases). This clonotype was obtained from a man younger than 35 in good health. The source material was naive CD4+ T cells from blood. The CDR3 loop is CASSVAESSYNEQFF. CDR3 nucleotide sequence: TGCGCCAGCAGTGTAGCGGAAAGCTCCTACAATGAGCAGTTCTTC.